These 21 T cell receptor beta chains share one sample of origin, sequenced in a study of T cells in Graves' hyperthyroidism and ophthalmopathy. RNA transcripts yielded amplified TCR beta CDR3 regions. The HTBI primer set drove a first-round RT-PCR of the TCR CDR3. Each CDR3 protein gets one entry after TCRdb re-called the multiplex PCR reads with MiXCR. The sample has 650,000 to 800,000 distinct CDR3 sequences, 40% to 55% seen once; the top ten hold less than 9.5%. The sample consisted of peripheral blood or thyroid tissue (not recorded which). These receptors all stem from an adult man with Graves' disease, either hyperthyroidism or ophthalmopathy (not recorded which).

The chain uses TRBV5-6 and TRBJ1-5; D gene unclear. V shed 0 bases and J shed 2 bases, with 6 bases lying between them. CDR1 SGHDT and CDR2 YYEEEE come from the germline V gene. The CDR3 has 14 amino acids. The CDR3 is CASSLACGNQPQHF. In DNA, the CDR3 is TGTGCCAGCAGCTTGGCGTGTGGCAATCAGCCCCAGCATTTT. The full variable domain, in which reference TRBV5-6 and TRBJ1-5 provide the parts outside the CDR3, is DAGVTQSPTHLIKTRGQQVTLRCSPKSGHDTVSWYQQALGQGPQFIFQYYEEEERQRGNFPDRFSGHQFPNYSSELNVNALLLGDSALYLCASSLACGNQPQHFGDGTRLSIL.

This chain links TRBV7-9 with TRBJ1-2; D unresolved. The CDR3 is 16 amino acids. The V end was cut by 5 bases, the J end by 2 bases, with 18 bases between. CDR1 and CDR2 (germline): SEHNR, FQNEAQ (reference sequence). CDR3 residues: CASSPTDSLKNYGYTF. The CDR3, as DNA: TGTGCCAGCAGCCCGACGGACTCCCTCAAGAACTATGGCTACACCTTC.

The gene calls are TRBV5-6 and TRBJ1-2; D is ambiguous. This CDR3 comprises 13 residues. The germline V and J ends were trimmed by 2 bases and 2 bases, with 7 bases remaining between them. The V gene's germline CDR1 is SGHDT and CDR2 YYEEEE. The CDR3 DNA follows: TGTGCCAGCAGCTTCACCCGGAACTATGGCTACACCTTC. This encodes CASSFTRNYGYTF. Filled out from reference TRBV5-6 and TRBJ1-2, the complete variable domain reads DAGVTQSPTHLIKTRGQQVTLRCSPKSGHDTVSWYQQALGQGPQFIFQYYEEEERQRGNFPDRFSGHQFPNYSSELNVNALLLGDSALYLCASSFTRNYGYTFGSGTRLTVV.

The chain uses TRBV4-1 and TRBJ2-7; 7 bases align to TRBD1. Germline assignment: CDR1 MGHRA and CDR2 YSYEKL. There are 13 residues in the CDR3. Trimming cost V 3 bases and J 5 bases; bases outside gene matches: 4. CDR3 sequence (DNA): TGCGCCAGCAGCCACCAGACAGGGAACGAGCAGTACTTC. This sequence encodes CASSHQTGNEQYF.

The genes are TRBV12-3 or TRBV12-4 and TRBJ2-5, with D maybe TRBD2 (5 bases). The germline V and J ends were trimmed by 6 bases and 0 bases, with 14 bases remaining between them. This CDR3 has 15 amino acids. The CDR3 nucleotides read TGTGCCAGCAGCCCCCAGTGGGAGCACCAAGAGACCCAGTACTTC. Encoded protein: CASSPQWEHQETQYF.

This clonotype was observed a single time. J is TRBJ2-7 and V is TRBV28, with TRBD2 identical over 7 bases. The CDR3 length is 15 residues. Germline trimming cut 7 bases from V and 1 base from J; bases unmatched to any gene: 10. Germline V gene lookup returns CDR1 MDHEN and CDR2 SYDVKM. CDR3 sequence: CASTLGGGLSYEQYF. The CDR3 DNA reads as TGTGCCAGCACCCTGGGCGGGGGACTATCCTACGAGCAGTACTTC.

This clonotype was picked up a small number of times. This chain connects TRBV7-2 to TRBJ1-6, with 8 bases that match TRBD1. The CDR3 runs to 14 residues. Losses at the gene ends were 6 bases for V and 9 bases for J; bases not matched to a gene: 7. Looked up from germline, CDR1 is SGHTA and CDR2 is FQGNSA. The CDR3 coding sequence is TGTGCCAGCAGTGAACTAGACAGGGGTTCACCCCTCCACTTT. Translating it yields CASSELDRGSPLHF.

The chain carries TRBV9 and TRBJ2-2; perhaps TRBD2 as D (6 bases). Looked up from germline, CDR1 is SGDLS and CDR2 is YYNGEE. This CDR3 region has 13 residues. Trimming left V 3 bases short and J 3 bases short, with 6 bases between. CDR3 in DNA: TGTGCCAGCAGCGGGGGGGACACCGGGGAGCTGTTTTTT. Translating it yields CASSGGDTGELFF.

This clonotype was seen only a few times. The chain recombines TRBV20-1 with TRBJ1-5; no definite D call. Germline V gene sequence: CDR1 DFQATT, CDR2 SNEGSKA (reference sequence). The CDR3 totals 13 residues. Trimming removed 6 bases at V and 0 bases at J, with 9 bases between. The chain's CDR3 is CSATDYSNQPQHF. CDR3 nucleotide sequence: TGCAGTGCGACCGATTATAGCAATCAGCCCCAGCATTTT.

This chain joins TRBV10-3 and TRBJ1-4; 7 bases are a match to TRBD1. From germline, CDR1 is ENHRY and CDR2 SYGVKD. CDR3 length: 15 residues. The trim removed 10 bases at V and 3 bases at J, leaving 11 bases unmatched. As DNA, the CDR3 is TGTGCCAGCAGCCCGACAGGGAGGGCTAATGAAAAACTGTTTTTT. Translation: CASSPTGRANEKLFF.

The rearrangement uses TRBV29-1 and TRBJ1-1; TRBD1 matches at 7 bases. Germline values: CDR1 SQVTM, CDR2 ANQGSEA. CDR3 size: 11 residues. The trim removed 6 bases at V and 3 bases at J, leaving 1 base unmatched. The CDR3, as DNA: TGCAGCGTCCAGGGGGACACTGAAGCTTTCTTT. This encodes CSVQGDTEAFF.

The chain is built from TRBV7-8 and TRBJ2-5; D possibly matches TRBD1 or TRBD2 (6 bases each). The germline CDR1 and CDR2 sequences are SGHVS and FQNEAQ. The CDR3 covers 14 residues. V was pared by 5 bases and J by 5 bases, with 15 bases between. The CDR3 is CASSPWGARETQYF. The CDR3 nucleotides are TGTGCCAGCAGCCCCTGGGGGGCTCGTGAGACCCAGTACTTC. Combining the CDR3 with reference TRBV7-8 and TRBJ2-5 gives the whole variable domain GAGVSQSPRYKVAKRGQDVALRCDPISGHVSLFWYQQALGQGPEFLTYFQNEAQLDKSGLPSDRFFAERPEGSVSTLKIQRTQQEDSAVYLCASSPWGARETQYFGPGTRLLVL.

A note on this clonotype: One junction end disagrees with the germline gene, perhaps due to a read error. The rearrangement joins TRBV10-3 to TRBJ1-1, with TRBD1 identical over 8 bases. CDR1 ENHRY and CDR2 SYGVKD come from the germline V gene. This CDR3 has 15 amino acids. The CDR3 DNA reads TGTGCCAGCAGTTATGACAGGGGAGGCAACACTGAAGCTTTCTTT. Residues: CASSYDRGGNTEAFF.

This clonotype has only a few counts. This chain joins TRBV2 and TRBJ1-5, with a weak D call TRBD1 (5 bases). Trimming shortened V by 6 bases and J by 5 bases, and 14 bases separated the two germline ends. The CDR3 consists of 14 residues. Germline V gives CDR1 SNHLY, CDR2 FYNNEI. CDR3 residues: CASRQGGSDQPQHF. The CDR3 DNA follows: TGTGCCAGCAGGCAGGGTGGGTCGGATCAGCCCCAGCATTTT.

For this clonotype: One end of the junction fails to match germline, which may point to a read error. The V and J genes are TRBV10-3 and TRBJ1-2, with D maybe TRBD1 (5 bases). The CDR3 has 13 residues. Germline V gene data show CDR1 as ENHRY and CDR2 as SYGVKD. In nucleotides, the CDR3 is TGTGCCAGCAGTAAGGGGTACGGCTATGGCTACACCTTC. It specifies CASSKGYGYGYTF.

This clonotype was seen a handful of times. The CDR3 region has the DNA TGTGCCAGCAGTTACTCGTCTTGGGCCACAAGAACCGGGGCTTTCTTT. Protein product: CASSYSSWATRTGAFF. The chain joins TRBV6-1 to TRBJ1-1; D not certain. The length of the CDR3 is 16 residues. V was trimmed by 5 bases and J by 11 bases, leaving 27 bases between them. The germline V gene has CDR1 MNHNS and CDR2 SASEGT.

The CDR3 DNA sequence: TGTGCCTGGAGTGGGACAGGGGCCTACGAGCAGTACTTC. Translated: CAWSGTGAYEQYF. The chain is built from TRBV30 and TRBJ2-7, with 9 positions matching TRBD1. The germline V gene encodes CDR1 GTSNPN and CDR2 SVGIG (reference sequence). CDR3 length: 13 residues. The ends lost 1 base at V and 2 bases at J; junction bases unmatched: 0.

This chain joins TRBV20-1 and TRBJ2-7; TRBD1 matches 7 bases. The V gene's germline CDR1 is DFQATT and CDR2 SNEGSKA (reference sequence). This CDR3 is built from 12 residues. V was pared by 3 bases and J by 5 bases, with 4 bases of the junction left unmatched. The CDR3 loop is CSASDRDDEQYF. Here the CDR3 DNA reads TGCAGTGCTAGTGACAGGGACGACGAGCAGTACTTC.

The chain uses TRBV7-8 and TRBJ1-3; D not certain. In germline, CDR1 is SGHVS, CDR2 FQNEAQ. CDR3 size: 14 residues. V shed 7 bases and J shed 4 bases, with 14 bases lying between them. The CDR3 DNA reads TGTGCCAGCACCACTTTGAGCACCGGAAACACCATATATTTT. Protein: CASTTLSTGNTIYF.

The chain employs TRBV29-1 and TRBJ1-2; TRBD1 matches at 10 bases. CDR1 SQVTM and CDR2 ANQGSEA come from the germline V gene. V lost 6 bases, J lost 6 bases, and 7 bases stayed unmatched. This CDR3 contains 13 residues. The CDR3 spells CSVQGQGRDGYTF. The CDR3 nucleotides read TGCAGCGTCCAGGGACAGGGGAGGGATGGCTACACCTTC.

This clonotype occurred many times. The chain has TRBV6-5 and TRBJ1-2; 9 bases align to TRBD1. The germline gives CDR1 MNHEY, CDR2 SVGAGI. CDR3 size: 12 residues. J gave up 7 bases and V 6 bases, and 3 bases lay outside the gene matches. This CDR3 reads CASSRTGVGYTF. In nucleotides, the CDR3 is TGTGCCAGCAGCAGGACAGGGGTTGGCTACACCTTC.